This T cell receptor beta chain was obtained from a study of memory CD4+ T cells and cytomegalovirus serostatus. For the study at large: Of the healthy Belgian adults, under 10 were CMV seropositive and about 24 seronegative.

This clone is medium-sized (0.01 to 0.1%) in the sample. Its target is not known. Single viable CD3+CD4+CD8-CD45RO+ cells were sorted as the memory CD4+ T cells. The study, taken as a whole, reports: Each of 65 to 75 CMV-associated TCRbeta sequences occurred in one to five individuals.

CDR1 is MGHRA and CDR2 is YSYEKL in the germline V gene. The CDR3 is 13 residues long. The V gene lost 1 base and the J gene lost 1 base, with 4 bases spanning the gap. Clones were sequenced by immunoSEQ multiplex PCR, and TCRdb holds only the in-frame ones, with some missing. The table includes more than 45,000 clones, about 70% detected once. The sequence derives from an adult in good health and CMV-seropositive. The source material was memory CD4+ T cells from blood. The chain uses TRBV4-1 and TRBJ1-2; D unclear. CDR3 in DNA: TGCGCCAGCAGCCAAGGTCTTAACTATGGCTACACCTTC. This sequence encodes CASSQGLNYGYTF.